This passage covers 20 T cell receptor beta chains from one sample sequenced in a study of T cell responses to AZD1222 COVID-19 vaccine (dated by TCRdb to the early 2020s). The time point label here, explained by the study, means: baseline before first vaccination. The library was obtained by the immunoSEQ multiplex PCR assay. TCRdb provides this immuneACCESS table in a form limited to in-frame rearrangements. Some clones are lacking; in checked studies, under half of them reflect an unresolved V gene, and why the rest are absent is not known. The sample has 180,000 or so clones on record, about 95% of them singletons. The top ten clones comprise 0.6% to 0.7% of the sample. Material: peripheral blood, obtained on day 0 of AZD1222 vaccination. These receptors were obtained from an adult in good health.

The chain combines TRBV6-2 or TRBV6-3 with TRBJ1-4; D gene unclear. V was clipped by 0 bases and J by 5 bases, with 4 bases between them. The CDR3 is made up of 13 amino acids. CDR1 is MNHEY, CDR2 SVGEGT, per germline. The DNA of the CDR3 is TGTGCCAGCAGTTACTCGGGGAATGAAAAACTGTTTTTT. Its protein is CASSYSGNEKLFF.

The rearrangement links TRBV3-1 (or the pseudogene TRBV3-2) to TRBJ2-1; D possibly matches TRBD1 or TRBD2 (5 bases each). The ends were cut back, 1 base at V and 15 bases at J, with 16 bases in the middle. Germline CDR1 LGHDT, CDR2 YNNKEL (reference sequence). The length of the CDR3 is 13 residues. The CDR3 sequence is CASSQVTTPGTFF. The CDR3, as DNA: TGTGCCAGCAGCCAAGTGACAACCCCAGGGACGTTCTTC.

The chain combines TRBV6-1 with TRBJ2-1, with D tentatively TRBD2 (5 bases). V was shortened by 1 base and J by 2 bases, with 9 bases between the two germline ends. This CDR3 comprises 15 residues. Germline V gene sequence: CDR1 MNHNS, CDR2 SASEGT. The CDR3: CASSEVGEPYNEQFF. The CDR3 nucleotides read TGTGCCAGCAGTGAAGTCGGGGAGCCCTACAATGAGCAGTTCTTC.

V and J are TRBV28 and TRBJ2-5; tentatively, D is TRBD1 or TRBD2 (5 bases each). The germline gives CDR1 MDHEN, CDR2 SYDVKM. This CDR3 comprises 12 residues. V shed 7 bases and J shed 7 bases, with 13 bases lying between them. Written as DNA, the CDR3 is TGTGCCAGCACAGGGATTGGGGGGACCCAGTACTTC. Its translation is CASTGIGGTQYF.

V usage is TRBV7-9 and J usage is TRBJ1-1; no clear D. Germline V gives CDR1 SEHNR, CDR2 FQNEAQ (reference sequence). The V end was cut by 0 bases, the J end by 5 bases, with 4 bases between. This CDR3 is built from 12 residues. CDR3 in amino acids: CASSLAGTEAFF. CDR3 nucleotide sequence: TGTGCCAGCAGCTTAGCGGGGACTGAAGCTTTCTTT.

The CDR3, as DNA: TGTGCCAGCAGCGTAGGGGGGGTTCGCACAGATACGCAGTATTTT. Its translation: CASSVGGVRTDTQYF. The chain combines TRBV9 with TRBJ2-3, with D perhaps TRBD2 (6 bases). V lost 0 bases to trimming and J lost 1 base, with 9 bases between them. Germline V gene data show CDR1 as SGDLS and CDR2 as YYNGEE. The CDR3 is 15 residues long.

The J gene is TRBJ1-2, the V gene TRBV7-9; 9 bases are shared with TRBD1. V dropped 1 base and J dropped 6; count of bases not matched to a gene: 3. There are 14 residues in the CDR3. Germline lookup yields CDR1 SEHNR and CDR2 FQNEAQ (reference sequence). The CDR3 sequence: CASSLVGTGNGYTF. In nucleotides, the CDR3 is TGTGCCAGCAGCTTAGTGGGGACAGGGAATGGCTACACCTTC.

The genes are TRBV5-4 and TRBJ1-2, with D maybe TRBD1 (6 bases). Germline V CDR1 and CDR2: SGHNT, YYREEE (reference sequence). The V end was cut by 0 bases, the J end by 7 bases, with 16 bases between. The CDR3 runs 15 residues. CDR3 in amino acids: CASSLVGGSAGGYTF. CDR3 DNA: TGTGCCAGCAGCTTGGTAGGGGGATCTGCGGGTGGCTACACCTTC. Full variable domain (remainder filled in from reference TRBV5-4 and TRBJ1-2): ETGVTQSPTHLIKTRGQQVTLRCSSQSGHNTVSWYQQALGQGPQFIFQYYREEENGRGNFPPRFSGLQFPNYSSELNVNALELDDSALYLCASSLVGGSAGGYTFGSGTRLTVV.

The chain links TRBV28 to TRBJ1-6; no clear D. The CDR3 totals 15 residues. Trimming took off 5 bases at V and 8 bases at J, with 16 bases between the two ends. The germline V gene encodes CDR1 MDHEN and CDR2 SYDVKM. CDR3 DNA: TGTGCCAGCAGTGGGCGGAAGTTTAGTTATTCACCCCTCCACTTT. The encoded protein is CASSGRKFSYSPLHF.

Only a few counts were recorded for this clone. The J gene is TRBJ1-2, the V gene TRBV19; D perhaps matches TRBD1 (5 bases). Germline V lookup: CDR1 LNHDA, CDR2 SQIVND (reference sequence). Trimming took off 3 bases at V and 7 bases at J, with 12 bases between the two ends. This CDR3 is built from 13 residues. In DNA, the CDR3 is TGTGCCAGTAGTATCGTTGTTAGGGGTGGCTACACCTTC. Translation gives CASSIVVRGGYTF.

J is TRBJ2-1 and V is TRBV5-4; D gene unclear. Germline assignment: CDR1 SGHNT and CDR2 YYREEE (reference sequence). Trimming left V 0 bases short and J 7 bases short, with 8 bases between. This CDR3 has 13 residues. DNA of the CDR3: TGTGCCAGCAGCTTGGCTGGCGGTAATGAGCAGTTCTTC. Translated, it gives CASSLAGGNEQFF.

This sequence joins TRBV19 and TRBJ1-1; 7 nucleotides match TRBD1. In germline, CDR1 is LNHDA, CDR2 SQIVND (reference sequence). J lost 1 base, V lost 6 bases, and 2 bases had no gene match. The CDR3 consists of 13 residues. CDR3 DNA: TGTGCCAGTAGGCCAGGGGGGAACACTGAAGCTTTCTTT. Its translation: CASRPGGNTEAFF.

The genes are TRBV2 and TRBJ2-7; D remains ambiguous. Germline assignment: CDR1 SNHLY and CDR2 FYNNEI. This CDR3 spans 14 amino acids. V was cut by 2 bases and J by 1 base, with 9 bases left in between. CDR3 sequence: CASSEWADSYEQYF. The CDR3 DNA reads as TGTGCCAGCAGTGAATGGGCGGATTCCTACGAGCAGTACTTC.

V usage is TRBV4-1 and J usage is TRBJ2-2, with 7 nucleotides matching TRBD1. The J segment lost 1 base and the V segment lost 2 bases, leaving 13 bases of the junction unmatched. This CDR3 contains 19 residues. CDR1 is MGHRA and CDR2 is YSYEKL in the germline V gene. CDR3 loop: CASSQLGTARRLNTGELFF. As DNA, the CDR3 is TGCGCCAGCAGCCAACTGGGGACAGCAAGGAGACTGAACACCGGGGAGCTGTTTTTT.

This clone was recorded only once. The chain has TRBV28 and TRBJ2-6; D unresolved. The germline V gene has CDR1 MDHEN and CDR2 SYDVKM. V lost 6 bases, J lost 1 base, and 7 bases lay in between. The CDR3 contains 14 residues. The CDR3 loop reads CASSPRSGANVLTF. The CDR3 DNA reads TGTGCCAGCAGCCCCAGGTCTGGGGCCAACGTCCTGACTTTC.

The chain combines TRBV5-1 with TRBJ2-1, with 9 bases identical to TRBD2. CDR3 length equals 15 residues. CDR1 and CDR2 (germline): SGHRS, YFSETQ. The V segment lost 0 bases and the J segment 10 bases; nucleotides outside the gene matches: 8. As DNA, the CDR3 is TGCGCCAGCAGCTTGGAATCGCGGGAGGGCCGGGAGCAGTTCTTC. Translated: CASSLESREGREQFF.

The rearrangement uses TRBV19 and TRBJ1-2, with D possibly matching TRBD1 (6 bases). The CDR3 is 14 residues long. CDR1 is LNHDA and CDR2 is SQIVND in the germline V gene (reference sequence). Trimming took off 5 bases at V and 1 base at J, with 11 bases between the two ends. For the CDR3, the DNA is TGTGCCAGTAGTTCCCAGGGGCGTAACTATGGCTACACCTTC. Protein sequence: CASSSQGRNYGYTF.

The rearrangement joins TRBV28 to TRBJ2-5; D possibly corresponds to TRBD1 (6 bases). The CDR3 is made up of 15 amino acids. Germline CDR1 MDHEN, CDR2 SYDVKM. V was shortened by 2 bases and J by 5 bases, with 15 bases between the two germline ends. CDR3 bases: TGTGCCAGCAGTTTAGGGGGCAGGGGTCGGGAGACCCAGTACTTC. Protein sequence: CASSLGGRGRETQYF.

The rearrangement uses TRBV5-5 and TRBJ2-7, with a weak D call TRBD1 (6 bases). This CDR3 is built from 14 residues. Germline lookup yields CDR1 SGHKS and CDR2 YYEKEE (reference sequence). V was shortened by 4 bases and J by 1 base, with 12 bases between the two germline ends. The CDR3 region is CASSQTGQSYEQYF. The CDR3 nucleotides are TGTGCCAGCAGCCAAACCGGACAGTCCTACGAGCAGTACTTC. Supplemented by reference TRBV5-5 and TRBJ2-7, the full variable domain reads DAGVTQSPTHLIKTRGQQVTLRCSPISGHKSVSWYQQVLGQGPQFIFQYYEKEERGRGNFPDRFSARQFPNYSSELNVNALLLGDSALYLCASSQTGQSYEQYFGPGTRLTVT.

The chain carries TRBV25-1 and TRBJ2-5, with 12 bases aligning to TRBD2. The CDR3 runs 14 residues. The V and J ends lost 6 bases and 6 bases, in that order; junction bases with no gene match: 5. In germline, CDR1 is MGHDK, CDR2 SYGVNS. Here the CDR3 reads CASRGTSGLQTQYF. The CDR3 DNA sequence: TGTGCCAGCAGAGGGACTAGCGGGTTGCAGACCCAGTACTTC.